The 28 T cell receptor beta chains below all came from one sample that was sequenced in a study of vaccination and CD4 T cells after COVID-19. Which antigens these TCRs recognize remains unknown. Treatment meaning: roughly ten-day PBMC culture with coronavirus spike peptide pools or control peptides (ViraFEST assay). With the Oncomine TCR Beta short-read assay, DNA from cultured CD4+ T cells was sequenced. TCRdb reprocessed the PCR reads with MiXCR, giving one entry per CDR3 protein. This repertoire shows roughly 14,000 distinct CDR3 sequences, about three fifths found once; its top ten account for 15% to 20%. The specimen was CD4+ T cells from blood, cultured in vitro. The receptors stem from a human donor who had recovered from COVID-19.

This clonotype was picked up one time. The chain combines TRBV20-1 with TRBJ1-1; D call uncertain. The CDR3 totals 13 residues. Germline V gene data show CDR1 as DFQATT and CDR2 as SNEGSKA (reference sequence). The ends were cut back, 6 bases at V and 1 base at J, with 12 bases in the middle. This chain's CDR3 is CSAPRTGNTEAFF. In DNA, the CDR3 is TGCAGTGCACCTAGGACGGGGAACACTGAAGCTTTCTTT.

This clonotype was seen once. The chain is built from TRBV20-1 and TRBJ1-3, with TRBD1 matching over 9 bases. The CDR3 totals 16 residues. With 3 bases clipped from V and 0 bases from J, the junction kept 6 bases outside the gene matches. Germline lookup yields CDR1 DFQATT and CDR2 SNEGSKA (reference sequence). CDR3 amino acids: CSASLTGGLSGNTIYF. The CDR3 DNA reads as TGCAGTGCTAGTTTGACAGGGGGTCTCTCTGGAAACACCATATATTTT.

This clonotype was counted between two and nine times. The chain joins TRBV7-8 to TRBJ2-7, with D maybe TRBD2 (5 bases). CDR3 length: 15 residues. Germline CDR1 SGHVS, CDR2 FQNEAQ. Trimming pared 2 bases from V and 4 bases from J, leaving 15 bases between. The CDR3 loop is CASSLRPLTGYEQYF. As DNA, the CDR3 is TGTGCCAGCAGCTTAAGGCCTCTTACGGGGTACGAGCAGTACTTC.

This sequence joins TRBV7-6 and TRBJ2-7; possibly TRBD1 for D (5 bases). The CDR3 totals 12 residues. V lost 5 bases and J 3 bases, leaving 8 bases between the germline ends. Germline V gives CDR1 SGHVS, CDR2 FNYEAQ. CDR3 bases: TGTGCCAGCAGCCAGGGCGGCTACGAGCAGTACTTC. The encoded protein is CASSQGGYEQYF.

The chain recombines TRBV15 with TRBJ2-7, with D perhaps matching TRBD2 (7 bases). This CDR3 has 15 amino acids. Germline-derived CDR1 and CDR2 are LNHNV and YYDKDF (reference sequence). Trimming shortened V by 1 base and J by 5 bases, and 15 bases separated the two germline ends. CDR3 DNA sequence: TGTGCCACCAGCAGAGGGGAGGGGGATGTGGACGAGCAGTACTTC. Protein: CATSRGEGDVDEQYF. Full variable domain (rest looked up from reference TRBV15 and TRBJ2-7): DAMVIQNPRYQVTQFGKPVTLSCSQTLNHNVMYWYQQKSSQAPKLLFHYYDKDFNNEADTPDNFQSRRPNTSFCFLDIRSPGLGDTAMYLCATSRGEGDVDEQYFGPGTRLTVT.

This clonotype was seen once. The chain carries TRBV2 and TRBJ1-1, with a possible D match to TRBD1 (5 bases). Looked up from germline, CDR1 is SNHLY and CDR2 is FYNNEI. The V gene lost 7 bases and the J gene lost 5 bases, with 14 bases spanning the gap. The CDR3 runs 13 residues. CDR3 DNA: TGTGCCAGCAAACCGGGACGTTTAACTGAAGCTTTCTTT. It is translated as CASKPGRLTEAFF.

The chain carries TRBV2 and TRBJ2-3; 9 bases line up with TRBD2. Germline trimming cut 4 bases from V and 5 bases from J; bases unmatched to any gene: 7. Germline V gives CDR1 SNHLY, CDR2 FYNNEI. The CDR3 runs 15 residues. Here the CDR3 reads CASSGRAGGKDTQYF. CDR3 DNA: TGTGCCAGCAGTGGGCGAGCGGGAGGAAAAGATACGCAGTATTTT.

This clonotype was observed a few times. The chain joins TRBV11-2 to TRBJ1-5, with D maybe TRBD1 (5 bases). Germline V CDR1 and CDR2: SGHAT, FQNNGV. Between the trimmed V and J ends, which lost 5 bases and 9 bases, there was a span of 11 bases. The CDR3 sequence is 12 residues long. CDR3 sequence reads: CASSLLTGPQHF. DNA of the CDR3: TGTGCCAGCAGCCTATTAACAGGGCCCCAGCATTTT.

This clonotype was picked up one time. This CDR3 reads CASMGTSPVQEQFF. The CDR3 DNA sequence: TGTGCCAGTATGGGGACCTCCCCCGTGCAGGAGCAGTTCTTC. The chain recombines TRBV19 with TRBJ2-1, with D possibly called TRBD1 or TRBD2 (5 bases each). Germline lookup yields CDR1 LNHDA and CDR2 SQIVND (reference sequence). The CDR3 extends over 14 amino acids. With 7 bases removed from V and 10 bases from J, the gap between germline ends came to 20 bases.

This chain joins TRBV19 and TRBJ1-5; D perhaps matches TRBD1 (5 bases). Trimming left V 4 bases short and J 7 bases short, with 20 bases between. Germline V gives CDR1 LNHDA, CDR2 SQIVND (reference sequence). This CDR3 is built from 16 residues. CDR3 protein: CASSNSPGRASQPQHF. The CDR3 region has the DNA TGTGCCAGTAGTAATTCCCCGGGCAGGGCATCCCAGCCCCAGCATTTT.

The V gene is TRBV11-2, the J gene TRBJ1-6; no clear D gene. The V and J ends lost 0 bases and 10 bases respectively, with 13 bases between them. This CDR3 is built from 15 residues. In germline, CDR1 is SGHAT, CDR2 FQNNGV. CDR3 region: CASSLERIGRSPLHF. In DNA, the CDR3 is TGTGCCAGCAGCTTAGAACGAATAGGCCGGTCACCCCTCCACTTT.

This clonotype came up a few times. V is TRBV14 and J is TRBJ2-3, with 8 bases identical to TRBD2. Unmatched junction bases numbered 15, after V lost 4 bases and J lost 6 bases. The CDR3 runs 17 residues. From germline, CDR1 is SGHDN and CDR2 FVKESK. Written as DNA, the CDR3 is TGTGCCAGCAGCCTAGAGACCCCTTTCGGGAGGGAGGATACGCAGTATTTT. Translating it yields CASSLETPFGREDTQYF.

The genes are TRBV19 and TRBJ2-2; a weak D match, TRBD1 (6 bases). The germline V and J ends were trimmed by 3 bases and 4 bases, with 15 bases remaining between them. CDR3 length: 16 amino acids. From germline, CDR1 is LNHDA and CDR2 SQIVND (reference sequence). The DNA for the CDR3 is TGTGCCAGTAGTATCTGGGGGCAGGGAACCACCGGGGAGCTGTTTTTT. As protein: CASSIWGQGTTGELFF.

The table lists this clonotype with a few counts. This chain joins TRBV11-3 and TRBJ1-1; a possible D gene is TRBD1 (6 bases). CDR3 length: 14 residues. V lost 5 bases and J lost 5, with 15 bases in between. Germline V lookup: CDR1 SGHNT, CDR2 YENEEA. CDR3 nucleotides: TGTGCCAGCAGCCAGAGGAGGGGGAATACTGAAGCTTTCTTT. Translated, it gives CASSQRRGNTEAFF.

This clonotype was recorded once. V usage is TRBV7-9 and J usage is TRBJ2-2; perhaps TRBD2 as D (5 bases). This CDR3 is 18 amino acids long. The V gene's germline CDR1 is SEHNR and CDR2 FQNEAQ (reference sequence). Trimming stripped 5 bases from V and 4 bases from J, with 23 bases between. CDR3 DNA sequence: TGTGCCAGCAGCCCCCCCGGATTCTCCAGACGGGGCACCGGGGAGCTGTTTTTT. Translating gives CASSPPGFSRRGTGELFF.

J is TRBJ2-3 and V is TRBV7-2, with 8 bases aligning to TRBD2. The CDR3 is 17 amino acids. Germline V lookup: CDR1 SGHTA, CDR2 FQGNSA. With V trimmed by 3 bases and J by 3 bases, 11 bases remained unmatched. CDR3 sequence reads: CASSLGVGLASTDTQYF. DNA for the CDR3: TGTGCCAGCAGCTTGGGTGTCGGACTAGCCAGTACAGATACGCAGTATTTT.

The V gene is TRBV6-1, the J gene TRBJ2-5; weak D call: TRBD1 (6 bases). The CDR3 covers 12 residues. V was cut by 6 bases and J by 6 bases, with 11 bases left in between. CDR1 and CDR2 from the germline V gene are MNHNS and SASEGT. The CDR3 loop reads CASRNRDKTQYF. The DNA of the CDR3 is TGTGCCAGCAGGAACCGGGACAAGACCCAGTACTTC.

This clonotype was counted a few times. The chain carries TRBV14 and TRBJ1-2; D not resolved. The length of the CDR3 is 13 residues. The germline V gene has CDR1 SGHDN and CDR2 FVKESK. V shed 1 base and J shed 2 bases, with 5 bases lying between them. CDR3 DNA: TGTGCCAGCAGCCAAGGACCGAACTATGGCTACACCTTC. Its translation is CASSQGPNYGYTF.

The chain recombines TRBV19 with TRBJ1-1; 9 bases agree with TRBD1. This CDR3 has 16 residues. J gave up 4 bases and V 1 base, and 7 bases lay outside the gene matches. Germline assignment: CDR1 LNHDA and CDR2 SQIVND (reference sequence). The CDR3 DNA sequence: TGTGCCAGTAGTATAGGTCGGACAGGGGACGTCACTGAAGCTTTCTTT. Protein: CASSIGRTGDVTEAFF. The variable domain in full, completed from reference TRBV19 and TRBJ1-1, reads DGGITQSPKYLFRKEGQNVTLSCEQNLNHDAMYWYRQDPGQGLRLIYYSQIVNDFQKGDIAEGYSVSREKKESFPLTVTSAQKNPTAFYLCASSIGRTGDVTEAFFGQGTRLTVV.

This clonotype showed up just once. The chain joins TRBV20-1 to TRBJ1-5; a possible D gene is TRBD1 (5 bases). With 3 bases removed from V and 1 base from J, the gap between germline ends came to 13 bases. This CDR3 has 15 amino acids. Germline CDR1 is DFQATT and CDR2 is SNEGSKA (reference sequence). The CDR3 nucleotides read TGCAGTGCTAGTTCGGCGGACACAAGCAATCAGCCCCAGCATTTT. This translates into CSASSADTSNQPQHF.

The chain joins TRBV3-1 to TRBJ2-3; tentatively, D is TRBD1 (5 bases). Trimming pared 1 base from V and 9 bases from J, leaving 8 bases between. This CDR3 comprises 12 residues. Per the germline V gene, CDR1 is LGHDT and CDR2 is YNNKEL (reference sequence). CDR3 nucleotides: TGTGCCAGCAGCCAAGCAGGGAACACGCAGTATTTT. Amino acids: CASSQAGNTQYF.

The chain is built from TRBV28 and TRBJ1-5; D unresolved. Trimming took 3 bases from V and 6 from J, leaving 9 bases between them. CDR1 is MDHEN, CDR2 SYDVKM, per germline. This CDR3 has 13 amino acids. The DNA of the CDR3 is TGTGCCAGCAGTTTTCGAGGGATTCAGCCCCAGCATTTT. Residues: CASSFRGIQPQHF.

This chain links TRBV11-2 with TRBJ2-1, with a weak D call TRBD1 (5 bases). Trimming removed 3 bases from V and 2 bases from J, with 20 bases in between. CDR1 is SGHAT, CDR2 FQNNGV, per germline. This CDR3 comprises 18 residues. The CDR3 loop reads CASSFVAQVRRPYNEQFF. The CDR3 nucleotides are TGTGCCAGCAGCTTCGTGGCACAGGTTAGAAGGCCCTACAATGAGCAGTTCTTC.

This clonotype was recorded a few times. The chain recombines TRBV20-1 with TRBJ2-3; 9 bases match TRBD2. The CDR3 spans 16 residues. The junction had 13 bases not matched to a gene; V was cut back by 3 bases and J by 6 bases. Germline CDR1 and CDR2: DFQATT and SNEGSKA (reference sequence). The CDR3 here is CSARRPGLAVKDTQYF. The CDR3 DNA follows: TGCAGTGCTAGGCGACCGGGACTAGCTGTAAAGGATACGCAGTATTTT.

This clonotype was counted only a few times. The CDR3 loop is CSAIRGTKVSYGYTF. In DNA form, the CDR3 reads TGCAGTGCCATTCGGGGCACGAAAGTCTCCTATGGCTACACCTTC. The rearrangement links TRBV20-1 to TRBJ1-2; TRBD1 might be the D (5 bases). V was shortened by 6 bases and J by 4 bases, with 21 bases between the two germline ends. The CDR3 extends over 15 amino acids. The germline V gene encodes CDR1 DFQATT and CDR2 SNEGSKA (reference sequence).

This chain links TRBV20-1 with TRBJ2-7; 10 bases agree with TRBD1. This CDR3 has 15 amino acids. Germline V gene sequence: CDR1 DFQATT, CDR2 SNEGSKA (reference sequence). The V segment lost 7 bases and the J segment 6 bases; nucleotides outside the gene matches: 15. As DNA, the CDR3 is TGCAGTGTCCCCGGGGGGACAGGGGATGCCAGCGAGCAGTACTTC. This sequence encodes CSVPGGTGDASEQYF.

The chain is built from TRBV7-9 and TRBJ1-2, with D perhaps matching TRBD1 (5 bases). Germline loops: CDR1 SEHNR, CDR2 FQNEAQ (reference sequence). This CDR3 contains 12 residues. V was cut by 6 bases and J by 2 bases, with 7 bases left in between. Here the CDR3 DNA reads TGTGCCAGCAGTACAGGAAACTATGGCTACACCTTC. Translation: CASSTGNYGYTF.

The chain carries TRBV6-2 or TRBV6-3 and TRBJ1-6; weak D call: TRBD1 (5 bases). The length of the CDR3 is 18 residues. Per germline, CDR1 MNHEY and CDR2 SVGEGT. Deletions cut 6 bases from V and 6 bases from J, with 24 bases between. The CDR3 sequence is CASRPHGVAGRPNSPLHF. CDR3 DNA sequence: TGTGCCAGCAGGCCCCACGGAGTTGCGGGGCGGCCTAATTCACCCCTCCACTTT.